A single sample gave rise to the 11 T cell receptor beta chains below, sequenced in a study of blood T cells in healthy people across ages. For the second PCR, which ran for about 6 to 12 cycles, a sample-barcoded 5' primer and a J-beta primer mix were used. MiXCR, run by TCRdb on the 5' RACE reads, gives a single entry per CDR3 protein. The profile covers about 580,000 distinct CDR3 sequences, with less than 60% appearing a single time and around 25% taken by the ten largest. The specimen was blood. All receptors come from a man older than 75 in good health.

The chain joins TRBV20-1 to TRBJ2-1, with D tentatively TRBD2 (6 bases). Germline V gene sequence: CDR1 DFQATT, CDR2 SNEGSKA (reference sequence). V lost 5 bases and J lost 7, with 21 bases in between. The CDR3 contains 15 residues. DNA for the CDR3: TGCAGTGCTTCCACTACTAGCAGAGATACTAATGAGCAGTTCTTC. It encodes CSASTTSRDTNEQFF.

V is TRBV6-6 and J is TRBJ2-3; D possibly matches TRBD1 or TRBD2 (5 bases each). This CDR3 contains 16 residues. Trimming pared 2 bases from V and 2 bases from J, leaving 14 bases between. Germline-derived CDR1 and CDR2 are MNHNY and SVGAGI (reference sequence). The CDR3 nucleotides read TGTGCCAGCAGTTACGCGGCCCGGGACGACACAGATACGCAGTATTTT. The encoded protein is CASSYAARDDTDTQYF.

The gene calls are TRBV24-1 and TRBJ2-2; D is perhaps TRBD2 (6 bases). Germline CDR1 reads KGHDR; CDR2 reads SFDVKD. V was clipped by 4 bases and J by 2 bases, with 13 bases between them. This CDR3 is 16 amino acids long. The CDR3, as DNA: TGTGCCACCAGTGACGGGATAGCGGCAAACACCGGGGAGCTGTTTTTT. Translated: CATSDGIAANTGELFF.

The rearrangement joins TRBV11-1 to TRBJ2-1, with 12 bases matching TRBD1. Trimming at V came to 8 bases and at J to 4 bases, leaving 9 bases not matched to a gene. The V gene's germline CDR1 is SGHAT and CDR2 FQDESV (reference sequence). The CDR3 loop spans 16 amino acids. DNA of the CDR3: TGTGCCAGCCTCCGGGGACAGGGGGCCGGATACAATGAGCAGTTCTTC. It translates to CASLRGQGAGYNEQFF.

This clonotype was seen a handful of times. The chain is built from TRBV4-3 and TRBJ2-1; D is tentatively TRBD1 or TRBD2 (5 bases each). The end of the DNA fits TRBJ2-7 better, so the J call may be wrong. This CDR3 has 15 residues. Per the germline V gene, CDR1 is LGHNA and CDR2 is YSLEER. The CDR3 here is CASSQPPDRGHEQYF. The CDR3, as DNA: TGCGCCAGCAGCCAACCTCCGGATAGGGGACACGAGCAGTACTTC.

This chain connects TRBV9 to TRBJ2-5; D gene uncertain. The germline V and J ends were trimmed by 0 bases and 9 bases, with 12 bases remaining between them. Germline V gene lookup returns CDR1 SGDLS and CDR2 YYNGEE. The CDR3 covers 13 residues. In DNA form, the CDR3 reads TGTGCCAGCAGCGTAGGTTGGACCCAGGCCCAGTACTTC. This gives the protein CASSVGWTQAQYF.

This clonotype was counted between two and nine times. The rearrangement joins TRBV7-2 to TRBJ1-1, with D perhaps TRBD1 (6 bases). CDR3 size: 14 residues. Per germline, CDR1 SGHTA and CDR2 FQGNSA. V was trimmed by 3 bases and J by 12 bases, leaving 20 bases between them. This chain's CDR3 is CASSFPTSGGRTFF. Here the CDR3 DNA reads TGTGCCAGCAGCTTCCCCACATCGGGGGGCCGAACTTTCTTT.

The sample holds a few counts of this clonotype. The rearrangement uses TRBV29-1 and TRBJ2-7; no clear D. Germline V gene data show CDR1 as SQVTM and CDR2 as ANQGSEA. V was clipped by 4 bases and J by 6 bases, with 13 bases between them. There are 12 residues in the CDR3. The CDR3 nucleotides read TGCAGCGTTGTGGTAACCCTCGGCGAGCAGTACTTC. Its protein is CSVVVTLGEQYF.

This chain links TRBV7-9 with TRBJ1-5; 8 positions agree with TRBD1. Losses at the gene ends were 1 base for V and 13 bases for J; bases not matched to a gene: 6. The CDR3 totals 13 residues. Germline V gene lookup returns CDR1 SEHNR and CDR2 FQNEAQ (reference sequence). The CDR3 sequence: CASSLEGQAPQHF. Here the CDR3 DNA reads TGTGCCAGCAGCTTAGAGGGACAGGCCCCTCAGCATTTT.

V and J are TRBV20-1 and TRBJ2-7; D is ambiguous. The CDR3 has 15 residues. Trimming shortened V by 0 bases and J by 4 bases, and 16 bases separated the two germline ends. Germline CDR1 and CDR2: DFQATT and SNEGSKA (reference sequence). CDR3 amino acids: CSARDPFGVSYEQYF. CDR3 coding DNA: TGCAGTGCTAGAGATCCCTTTGGGGTTAGTTACGAGCAGTACTTC.

V gene TRBV6-2 or TRBV6-3 combines with J gene TRBJ1-4; unclear D gene. V was shortened by 3 bases and J by 5 bases, with 10 bases between the two germline ends. CDR1 is MNHEY, CDR2 SVGEGT, per germline. CDR3 length: 14 amino acids. CDR3 protein: CASSYRPGNEKLFF. The CDR3 DNA sequence: TGTGCCAGCAGTTATAGGCCGGGGAATGAAAAACTGTTTTTT.